The rows below give T cell receptor beta chains drawn from one sample of a study of blood T cell repertoires in COVID-19. This table comes from immunoSEQ multiplex PCR, and its TCRdb copy is limited to in-frame clones, with some not included. This sample has 190,000 or so clones; more than 70% occur once, and the top ten carry 2.9%. Sequenced input: peripheral blood. The receptor set was obtained from a man in his fifties or sixties with active or convalescent COVID-19. CDR3s include the opening cysteine and the closing phenylalanine or tryptophan. D genes are given only for firm matches. Clone size is not always given. Where it is, it says once, few, many or a class for expanded clones.

D	V	size	J	CDR3	DNA
TRBD1	TRBV29-1	NA	TRBJ2-7	CSVIHFGQGHYEQYF	TGCAGCGTTATCCATTTTGGACAGGGACACTACGAGCAGTACTTC
TRBD1	TRBV5-6	NA	TRBJ1-5	CASSLWDRGSQPQHF	TGTGCCAGCAGCTTGTGGGACAGGGGGAGTCAGCCCCAGCATTTT
NA	TRBV28	NA	TRBJ1-4	CASSLGQSNEKLFF	TGTGCCAGCAGTTTAGGGCAAAGTAATGAAAAACTGTTTTTT
NA	TRBV7-2	once	TRBJ1-6	CASSLVAATLYNSPLHF	TGTGCCAGCAGCTTAGTTGCAGCGACCCTCTATAATTCACCCCTCCACTTT
NA	TRBV29-1	NA	TRBJ1-2	CSITGSNYGYTF	TGCAGCATCACCGGGAGTAACTATGGCTACACCTTC
TRBD1	TRBV9	NA	TRBJ2-7	CASSARQGPYEQYF	TGTGCCAGCAGTGCCCGACAGGGGCCCTACGAGCAGTACTTC
NA	TRBV27	NA	TRBJ1-2	CASSLSGRYGYTF	TGTGCCAGCAGTTTGTCAGGGCGCTATGGCTACACCTTC
NA	TRBV2	NA	TRBJ1-6	CASSEQAGDSPLHF	TGTGCCAGCAGTGAGCAAGCGGGGGATTCACCCCTCCACTTT
NA	TRBV27	NA	TRBJ2-7	CASSLVRGSHHEQYF	TGTGCCAGCAGTTTAGTTCGGGGTTCCCACCACGAGCAGTACTTC
NA	TRBV9	NA	TRBJ1-6	CASSVQPGGNSPLHF	TGTGCCAGCAGCGTACAACCGGGTGGCAATTCACCCCTCCACTTT
NA	TRBV2	NA	TRBJ2-7	CASSEAGGQYF	TGTGCCAGCAGTGAAGCAGGGGGGCAGTACTTC
NA	TRBV11-2	NA	TRBJ2-3	CASSFLTDTDTQYF	TGTGCCAGCAGCTTCCTGACAGACACAGATACGCAGTATTTT
NA	TRBV29-1	NA	TRBJ1-5	CSVEENTMWPQHF	TGCAGCGTTGAAGAAAACACGATGTGGCCCCAGCATTTT
NA	TRBV11-2	NA	TRBJ2-5	CATGVSGETQYF	TGTGCTACCGGGGTATCCGGAGAGACCCAGTACTTC
NA	TRBV18	NA	TRBJ2-3	CASSPPRDSKGDTQYF	TGTGCCAGCTCACCTCCCCGGGACTCGAAGGGGGATACGCAGTATTTT
TRBD1	TRBV19	NA	TRBJ1-5	CASSGQENQPQHF	TGTGCCAGTAGTGGACAGGAAAATCAGCCCCAGCATTTT
NA	TRBV7-6	NA	TRBJ2-7	CASSPDGLMDYEQYF	TGTGCCAGCAGCCCGGACGGACTCATGGACTACGAGCAGTACTTC
NA	TRBV30	few	TRBJ2-7	CAWSGQLNEQYF	TGTGCCTGGAGTGGACAACTGAACGAGCAGTACTTC